This TCR beta chain appears in the sequencing data of a study of cytomegalovirus exposure and HLA in healthy donors. Study in general: Of 398 genotyped donors, 70% to 85% clustered with self-reported Caucasian donors. Findings of the study overall: The analysis excluded some indistinguishable V segments, including TRBV6-2 and TRBV6-3. Among immune exposure information, only CMV serostatus was available.

A multiplex PCR was run with 60 Vbeta primers and 13 Jbeta primers. In the authors' workflow: Later analysis identified tens of millions of unique TCR beta chains, about 10 million shared. Using immunoSEQ multiplex PCR, the repertoire was profiled, and TCRdb retains in-frame clones only, with some absent. From that table come the V and J calls and clone size; the DNA was used to work out D and trimming. Found here are 100,000 to 150,000 clones, 82% of them singletons; the top ten hold roughly 12%. The V end lost 4 bases, the J end lost 3 bases, and 17 bases lay between the germline ends. The CDR3 loop spans 15 amino acids. Germline V gives CDR1 SGHDT, CDR2 YYEEEE. On this clone: Its antigen is not identified.

The sequenced sample consisted of PBMCs. This rearrangement joins TRBV5-6 to TRBJ2-7; possibly TRBD2 for D (5 bases). The clonotype originates from a male donor in good health and CMV-seropositive. The CDR3 DNA follows: TGTGCCAGCAGCGGGCGGGTTGCGCCCTTCTACGAGCAGTACTTC. This encodes CASSGRVAPFYEQYF.